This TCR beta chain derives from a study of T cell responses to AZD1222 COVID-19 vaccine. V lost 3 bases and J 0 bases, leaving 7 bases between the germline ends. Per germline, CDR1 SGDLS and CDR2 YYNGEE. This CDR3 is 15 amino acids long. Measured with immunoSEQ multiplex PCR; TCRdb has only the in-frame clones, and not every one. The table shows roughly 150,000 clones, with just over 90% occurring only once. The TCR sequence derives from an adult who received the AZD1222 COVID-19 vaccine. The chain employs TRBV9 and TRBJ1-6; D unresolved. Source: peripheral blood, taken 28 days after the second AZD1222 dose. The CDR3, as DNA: TGTGCCAGCAGCGACAGCGGCTCCTATAATTCACCCCTCCACTTT. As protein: CASSDSGSYNSPLHF.